Listed below are T cell receptor beta chains from one sample, sequenced in a study of metastatic and nonmetastatic thyroid tumors. MiXCR re-clonotyped the PCR reads for TCRdb. The sample includes about 4,300 clones, 30% to 40% of them seen just once. Sequencing input: adjacent normal tissue. These receptors were taken from a female donor with papillary thyroid cancer or a benign thyroid nodule (not recorded which). Some clones in this sample may be carry-over from other donors' samples. Both conserved end residues are part of each CDR3. A D gene is named only where the DNA matches it firmly. A clone size is listed for some rows: how often the clone was seen (once, few, many), or a class if it is expanded.

d_call	v_call	j_call	clone_size	cdr3_nt	cdr3_aa
NA	TRBV15	TRBJ2-7	large	TGTGCCACCAGCAGAGAGGGGGGAGGTCGAGTGTACTTC	CATSREGGGRVYF
TRBD1	TRBV18	TRBJ1-5	NA	TGTGCCACCGGGACAGGGGTTCATCAGCCCCAGCATTTT	CATGTGVHQPQHF
NA	TRBV5-1	TRBJ2-5	NA	TGCGCCAGCAGCTTGGAATGGGGTAGCGAGACCCAGTACTTC	CASSLEWGSETQYF
NA	TRBV20-1	TRBJ1-5	NA	TGCAGTGCTGGGGGGGAGGATGGGGGCAATCAGCCCCAGCATTTT	CSAGGEDGGNQPQHF
NA	TRBV20-1	TRBJ2-7	NA	TGCAGTGCTGGAGCTGGATGGGCCTCCTACGAGCAGTACTTC	CSAGAGWASYEQYF
NA	TRBV6-4	TRBJ1-2	few	TGTGCCAGCAGTGACACCCCACAGGGCCTAGGAGGCTACACCTTC	CASSDTPQGLGGYTF
TRBD2	TRBV12-3/TRBV12-4	TRBJ2-7	few	TGTGCCAGCAGCCCTCTAGCGGGAGCACGCGAGCAGTACTTC	CASSPLAGAREQYF
NA	TRBV6-2/TRBV6-3	TRBJ2-3	few	TGTGCCAGCAGTTATCCCGGGAGAGACTATACGCAGTATTTT	CASSYPGRDYTQYF
NA	TRBV6-1	TRBJ2-1	few	TGTGCCAGCAGTCCCGAGGGCCGTATCAATGAGCAGTTCTTC	CASSPEGRINEQFF
NA	TRBV5-1	TRBJ1-1	NA	TGCGCCAGCAGCTTTTCTGCCGGGAACACTGAAGCTTTCTTT	CASSFSAGNTEAFF
TRBD1	TRBV3-1	TRBJ1-2	NA	TGTGCCAGCAGCCAACGACAGGGGGTTTATGGCTACACCTTC	CASSQRQGVYGYTF
NA	TRBV6-1	TRBJ1-1	few	TGTGCCAGCAGTGAACGGGGTGAAGCTTTCTTT	CASSERGEAFF
NA	TRBV5-6	TRBJ2-2	NA	TGTGCCAGCAGCTTGGAGCTAGAGGCCGGGGAGCTGTTTTTT	CASSLELEAGELFF
NA	TRBV11-2	TRBJ1-1	NA	TGTGCCAGCAGCTTAGATCAGGGTACTGAAGCTTTCTTT	CASSLDQGTEAFF
TRBD1	TRBV24-1	TRBJ2-1	medium-sized	TGTGCCACCAGTGATTTCGGGACAGGGAAAAGTGAGCAGTTCTTC	CATSDFGTGKSEQFF
TRBD2	TRBV20-1	TRBJ2-6	NA	TGCAGTGCTAGAGGAGATAGCGGGTCGAACTCTGGGGCCAACGTCCTGACTTTC	CSARGDSGSNSGANVLTF
NA	TRBV28	TRBJ1-5	few	TGTGCCAGCAGGGCGACAGTTAGCAATCAGCCCCAGCATTTT	CASRATVSNQPQHF
TRBD1	TRBV29-1	TRBJ1-2	NA	TGCAGCGTAGGACAGGGGGAATTGAGTGGCTACACCTTC	CSVGQGELSGYTF
NA	TRBV10-1	TRBJ2-1	NA	TGCGCCAGCAGCCGGGGGACCTACAATGAGCAGTTCTTC	CASSRGTYNEQFF
NA	TRBV25-1	TRBJ1-1	few	TGTGCCAGCAGTGACAGACAGACCATGAACACTGAAGCTTTCTTT	CASSDRQTMNTEAFF
TRBD2	TRBV20-1	TRBJ2-3	few	TGCAGTGCTTCTAGCGGGGGTAGTGGGGATACGCAGTATTTT	CSASSGGSGDTQYF
TRBD1	TRBV11-3	TRBJ1-3	few	TGTGCCAGCAGCTTAGCCTCGGACAGGGTAAACACCATATATTTT	CASSLASDRVNTIYF
TRBD2	TRBV6-1	TRBJ2-7	few	TGTGCCACCAAGTTTAGCGGGGGCGGTGAGCAGTACTTC	CATKFSGGGEQYF
NA	TRBV7-9	TRBJ2-2	few	TGTGCCAGCAGCTTAGTCTCTAGCGCCGGGGAGCTGTTTTTT	CASSLVSSAGELFF
NA	TRBV5-1	TRBJ2-3	NA	TGCGCCAGCAGCTTGCGTAGCACAGATACGCAGTATTTT	CASSLRSTDTQYF
NA	TRBV6-2/TRBV6-3	TRBJ2-2	NA	TGTGCCAGCAGTCTCCATAGCCGGAACACCGGGGAGCTGTTTTTT	CASSLHSRNTGELFF
NA	TRBV6-2/TRBV6-3	TRBJ2-3	NA	TGTGCCAGCAGTTACTACAGGGCACCCACAGATACGCAGTATTTT	CASSYYRAPTDTQYF
NA	TRBV6-1	TRBJ2-7	few	TGTGCCAGCACTGCCCGGATGACAGTAGCCTCCTACGAGCAGTACTTC	CASTARMTVASYEQYF
NA	TRBV2	TRBJ2-2	medium-sized	TGTGCCAGCAGTGTTAGGGAAACCACCGGGGAGCTGTTTTTT	CASSVRETTGELFF
TRBD2	TRBV11-1	TRBJ2-1	NA	TGTGCCAGCACCAAGACGGGACTAGCAAGAGATGAGCAGTTCTTC	CASTKTGLARDEQFF
NA	TRBV6-2/TRBV6-3	TRBJ2-7	few	TGTGCCAGCACCCCCGCCGACCGATTCTACGAGCAGTACTTC	CASTPADRFYEQYF
NA	TRBV6-1	TRBJ1-3	few	TGTGCCAGCAGTTCCCGGTTACTCTCTGGAAACACCATATATTTT	CASSSRLLSGNTIYF
TRBD2	TRBV7-8	TRBJ2-3	few	TGTGCCAGCAGCTCTAGCGGGAGGGATACGCAGTATTTT	CASSSSGRDTQYF
TRBD2	TRBV7-6	TRBJ2-1	once	TGTGCCAGCAGCTTAGCGGGGAGGGCAGTCGGGTACAATGAGCAGTTCTTC	CASSLAGRAVGYNEQFF
NA	TRBV28	TRBJ2-7	NA	TGTGCCAGCAGTCGCTTCTACGAGCAGTACTTC	CASSRFYEQYF
TRBD1	TRBV2	TRBJ1-2	NA	TGTGCCAGCAGTGACGACAGGGGAAAAGGTCTAAACTATGGCTACACCTTC	CASSDDRGKGLNYGYTF